This T cell receptor (beta chain) was retrieved from a study of cytomegalovirus exposure and HLA in healthy donors. Turning to the study itself: The roughly 110 validation repertoires were reported in a later analysis to have been generated on the same platform as the roughly 680 first-cohort repertoires.

Among the 120 or so subjects of the validation cohort, separate from the approximately 700-subject first cohort, were the donors. Clones were read by immunoSEQ multiplex PCR, and TCRdb kept only the in-frame ones, dropping some. The data contain a few hundred thousand clones, 80% to 90% of them singletons. Study-level results: It was approximately 150 TCR beta chains that were listed as cytomegalovirus-associated.

The CDR3 extends over 15 amino acids. V lost 7 bases and J 1 base, leaving 13 bases between the germline ends. Germline CDR1 reads MDHEN; CDR2 reads SYDVKM. With respect to this clone: What it binds is not known.

The chain has TRBV28 and TRBJ2-2; TRBD2 is a possible D gene (5 bases). Material for sequencing was PBMCs. The sequence came from a woman in her late teens or twenties in good health and CMV-seronegative. CDR3 nucleotides: TGTGCCAGCAAAAGGGAGAGAAGGAACACCGGGGAGCTGTTTTTT. It encodes CASKRERRNTGELFF.